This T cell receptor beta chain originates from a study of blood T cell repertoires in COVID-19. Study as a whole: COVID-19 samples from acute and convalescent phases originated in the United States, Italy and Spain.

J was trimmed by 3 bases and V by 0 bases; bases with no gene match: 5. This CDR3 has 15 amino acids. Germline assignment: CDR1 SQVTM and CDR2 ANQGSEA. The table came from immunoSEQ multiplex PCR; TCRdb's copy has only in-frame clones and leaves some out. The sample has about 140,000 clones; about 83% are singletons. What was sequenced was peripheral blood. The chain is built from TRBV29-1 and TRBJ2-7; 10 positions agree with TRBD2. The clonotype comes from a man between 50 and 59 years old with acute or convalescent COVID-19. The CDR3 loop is CSVEDWTSGRYEQYF. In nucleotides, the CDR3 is TGCAGCGTTGAAGATTGGACTAGCGGCCGCTACGAGCAGTACTTC.